The 32 T cell receptor beta chains below were found in one sample sequenced in a study of early stage breast cancer tumors. Only in-frame clones appear in the TCRdb table, and some are missing; sequencing was by immunoSEQ multiplex PCR. The sample yields 9,000 to 13,000 clones, more than 60% seen once. The source material was breast tumor tissue. The receptors were sampled from a person in their 70s with breast cancer.

The chain is built from TRBV30 and TRBJ2-6; weak D call: TRBD1 (6 bases). Germline V CDR1 and CDR2: GTSNPN, SVGIG (reference sequence). Deletions cut 2 bases from V and 4 bases from J, with 12 bases between. The CDR3 has 15 residues. The CDR3 nucleotides are TGTGCCTGGAGTTCACTGGGGGCAGGGGCCAACGTCCTGACTTTC. Its protein product is CAWSSLGAGANVLTF.

In DNA form, the CDR3 reads TGCGCCAGCAGCCCAGCGACTAGCGGCCTCTACGAGCAGTACTTC. Translated, it gives CASSPATSGLYEQYF. This chain joins TRBV4-3 and TRBJ2-7; 9 bases map to TRBD2. Germline-derived CDR1 and CDR2 are LGHNA and YSLEER. The CDR3 spans 15 residues. V gave up 4 bases and J gave up 3 bases; unmatched junction bases: 7.

V gene TRBV20-1 combines with J gene TRBJ2-7, with no clear D. The CDR3 totals 10 residues. Germline lookup yields CDR1 DFQATT and CDR2 SNEGSKA (reference sequence). Trimming left V 3 bases short and J 3 bases short, with 3 bases between. The chain's CDR3 is CSARSYEQYF. The CDR3 region has the DNA TGCAGTGCTAGGAGCTACGAGCAGTACTTC.

The chain links TRBV7-2 to TRBJ2-5, with TRBD2 identical over 7 bases. This CDR3 is built from 15 residues. V was pared by 1 base and J by 5 bases, with 7 bases of the junction left unmatched. Germline loops: CDR1 SGHTA, CDR2 FQGNSA. This CDR3 is CASSLEVGGRETQYF. In nucleotides, the CDR3 is TGTGCCAGCAGCTTAGAGGTGGGGGGGAGGGAGACCCAGTACTTC.

In its sample, this clone was seen a few times. This CDR3 is CASSLNRKETQYF. The CDR3 coding sequence is TGTGCCAGCAGCTTAAATAGAAAAGAGACCCAGTACTTC. This chain uses TRBV7-2 with TRBJ2-5; no definite D call. V was cut by 2 bases and J by 3 bases, with 7 bases left in between. The length of the CDR3 is 13 residues. CDR1 is SGHTA and CDR2 is FQGNSA in the germline V gene.

This clone has more than one count but fewer than ten. The V and J genes are TRBV30 and TRBJ1-5, with a weak D call TRBD1 (6 bases). CDR1 is GTSNPN and CDR2 is SVGIG in the germline V gene (reference sequence). The CDR3 is 12 amino acids. Trimming removed 4 bases from V and 5 bases from J, with 9 bases in between. The CDR3 loop is CAWKQGHQPQHF. In DNA form, the CDR3 reads TGTGCCTGGAAACAGGGTCATCAGCCCCAGCATTTT.

This rearrangement joins TRBV7-8 to TRBJ1-1; 10 bases map to TRBD1. Germline CDR1 is SGHVS and CDR2 is FQNEAQ. V shed 1 base and J 4 bases; nucleotides not matched to a gene: 3. This CDR3 has 15 residues. The CDR3 spells CASSLVGDRGTEAFF. The CDR3 region has the DNA TGTGCCAGCAGCTTAGTGGGGGACAGGGGCACTGAAGCTTTCTTT.

The chain joins TRBV9 to TRBJ2-5; D gene unclear. The CDR3 length is 14 residues. Germline loops: CDR1 SGDLS, CDR2 YYNGEE. V was trimmed by 0 bases and J by 2 bases, leaving 8 bases between them. For the CDR3, the DNA is TGTGCCAGCAGCGTAGGGAGTGGACAAGAGACCCAGTACTTC. Translation: CASSVGSGQETQYF.

Worth noting for this clone: The limits of the CDR3 on the DNA are not certain, so only TCRdb's listed CDR3 is given. J is TRBJ2-6 and V is TRBV19; the listed D gene, TRBD2, was not tested against the DNA. With termini counted, the CDR3 has 14 amino acids. Germline V gives CDR1 LNHDA, CDR2 SQIVND (reference sequence). The CDR3 loop reads CASMGTFGANVLTF.

The chain employs TRBV19 and TRBJ1-2, with 7 bases matching TRBD1. The CDR3 is 13 residues long. CDR1 is LNHDA, CDR2 SQIVND, per germline (reference sequence). V dropped 5 bases and J dropped 5; count of bases not matched to a gene: 5. CDR3 protein: CASSADRVYGYTF. DNA for the CDR3: TGTGCCAGTAGTGCCGACAGGGTATATGGCTACACCTTC.

This sequence joins TRBV5-1 and TRBJ2-2, with 8 bases matching TRBD1. Germline lookup yields CDR1 SGHRS and CDR2 YFSETQ. Trimming at V came to 4 bases and at J to 5 bases, leaving 7 bases not matched to a gene. This CDR3 region has 15 residues. The CDR3 region has the DNA TGCGCCAGCAGCGTCCAGGGGGCCGGGACCGGGGAGCTGTTTTTT. It yields the protein CASSVQGAGTGELFF.

The chain couples TRBV18 to TRBJ2-1, with unresolved D. Per the germline V gene, CDR1 is KGHSH and CDR2 is LQKENI. The CDR3 extends over 16 amino acids. The V and J ends lost 4 bases and 0 bases respectively, with 13 bases between them. CDR3 bases: TGTGCCAGCTCACTAGGAGTCCCGGGCTCCTACAATGAGCAGTTCTTC. Its translation: CASSLGVPGSYNEQFF.

This clone occurred a few times. The CDR3 bases are TGTGCCAGCAGTGGCGCCGGGACAGGTCAAGAAAAACTGTTTTTT. Its protein product is CASSGAGTGQEKLFF. The chain has TRBV6-5 and TRBJ1-4; the match to TRBD1 covers 8 bases. This CDR3 has 15 residues. The germline gives CDR1 MNHEY, CDR2 SVGAGI. The junction had 10 bases not matched to a gene; V was cut back by 5 bases and J by 8 bases.

The chain is built from TRBV10-2 and TRBJ2-1, with TRBD2 matching 9 bases. Trimming at V came to 6 bases and at J to 10 bases, leaving 13 bases not matched to a gene. From germline, CDR1 is WSHSY and CDR2 SAAADI. This CDR3 has 15 amino acids. The CDR3 region has the DNA TGCGCCAGCAGAGCTACCGGGACTAGCAGGGGCGAGCAGTTCTTC. Translated, it gives CASRATGTSRGEQFF.

In its sample, this clone was seen once. This chain connects TRBV19 to TRBJ1-2, with 8 bases aligning to TRBD1. Looked up from germline, CDR1 is LNHDA and CDR2 is SQIVND (reference sequence). V shed 7 bases and J 5 bases; nucleotides not matched to a gene: 9. The CDR3 contains 14 residues. CDR3 sequence reads: CASNLRQGAYGYTF. CDR3 DNA: TGTGCCAGTAACCTGCGGCAGGGGGCTTATGGCTACACCTTC.

This chain joins TRBV12-5 and TRBJ1-1; TRBD1 might be the D (6 bases). The CDR3 extends over 10 amino acids. V lost 4 bases, J lost 14 bases, and 11 bases lay in between. Germline CDR1 reads LGHNT; CDR2 reads FRNRAP. The CDR3 bases are TGTGCTAGTGGTTCATACAGGGTCTTCTTT. This codes for CASGSYRVFF.

The chain couples TRBV6-1 to TRBJ1-2; D remains unclear. Looked up from germline, CDR1 is MNHNS and CDR2 is SASEGT. V was pared by 7 bases and J by 4 bases, with 10 bases between. The CDR3 contains 12 residues. CDR3 coding DNA: TGTGCCAGCATGTCGGGGTCCTATGGCTACACCTTC. This gives the protein CASMSGSYGYTF.

This chain joins TRBV5-1 and TRBJ1-2, with 8 bases identical to TRBD1. The germline V gene has CDR1 SGHRS and CDR2 YFSETQ. The CDR3 contains 15 residues. Germline trimming cut 3 bases from V and 8 bases from J; bases unmatched to any gene: 12. CDR3 in amino acids: CASSWGTGLLEGYTF. The CDR3 bases are TGCGCCAGCAGCTGGGGGACAGGTCTGTTGGAAGGCTACACCTTC.

This clone was recorded a few times. V and J are TRBV6-1 and TRBJ1-1; the D is unclear. The CDR3 has 11 residues. Germline loops: CDR1 MNHNS, CDR2 SASEGT. The ends were cut back, 7 bases at V and 2 bases at J, with 5 bases in the middle. The CDR3 is CASTLNTEAFF. The CDR3 DNA reads TGTGCCAGCACCTTAAACACTGAAGCTTTCTTT.

The chain uses TRBV29-1 and TRBJ2-7; D is perhaps TRBD1 (7 bases). CDR3 length: 11 amino acids. The germline gives CDR1 SQVTM, CDR2 ANQGSEA. V shed 8 bases and J shed 6 bases, with 14 bases lying between them. Here the CDR3 reads CSTYRGGEQYF. The CDR3 DNA sequence: TGCAGCACCTACAGGGGAGGCGAGCAGTACTTC.

This clone appeared a few times. The V and J genes are TRBV4-1 and TRBJ2-5, with D perhaps matching TRBD2 (6 bases). This CDR3 is 15 amino acids long. Germline V gives CDR1 MGHRA, CDR2 YSYEKL. Between the trimmed V and J ends, which lost 4 bases and 5 bases, there was a span of 17 bases. CDR3 region: CASSPEGQPRETQYF. The CDR3 DNA reads as TGCGCCAGCAGCCCGGAGGGGCAGCCGAGGGAGACCCAGTACTTC.

The chain couples TRBV19 to TRBJ1-6, with TRBD1 matching 8 bases. V trimming: 3 bases; J trimming: 8 bases; junction bases outside the gene matches: 3. The germline CDR1 and CDR2 sequences are LNHDA and SQIVND (reference sequence). The CDR3 has 14 amino acids. CDR3 coding DNA: TGTGCCAGTAGTATTGGACAGGGCCATTCACCCCTCCACTTT. Amino acids: CASSIGQGHSPLHF.

The chain couples TRBV11-3 to TRBJ2-7; TRBD1 matches 9 bases. V trimming: 5 bases; J trimming: 6 bases; junction bases outside the gene matches: 5. From germline, CDR1 is SGHNT and CDR2 YENEEA. This CDR3 is built from 13 residues. In DNA form, the CDR3 reads TGTGCCAGCAGCAACGGACAGGGGAGCGAGCAGTACTTC. Its protein is CASSNGQGSEQYF.

V is TRBV29-1 and J is TRBJ1-1; D remains ambiguous. V was clipped by 4 bases and J by 3 bases, with 15 bases between them. CDR3 length: 14 residues. Per the germline V gene, CDR1 is SQVTM and CDR2 is ANQGSEA. As DNA, the CDR3 is TGCAGCGTTGTTTCGAGGGTGCCTGACACTGAAGCTTTCTTT. Protein: CSVVSRVPDTEAFF.

In DNA form, the CDR3 reads TGTGCCAGCAGCCCACGAGTAGGACAGAGCTATGGCTACACCTTC. Amino acid sequence: CASSPRVGQSYGYTF. The rearrangement links TRBV9 to TRBJ1-2; a weak D match, TRBD1 (6 bases). Germline V gene data show CDR1 as SGDLS and CDR2 as YYNGEE. This CDR3 region has 15 residues. V lost 4 bases and J 4 bases, leaving 17 bases between the germline ends.

The chain uses TRBV7-6 and TRBJ1-2; 7 bases are a match to TRBD1. The ends lost 5 bases at V and 3 bases at J; junction bases unmatched: 3. The CDR3 is 13 amino acids. CDR1 SGHVS and CDR2 FNYEAQ come from the germline V gene. CDR3 sequence (DNA): TGTGCCAGCAGCCCAGGACAGGACTATGGCTACACCTTC. Translated, it gives CASSPGQDYGYTF.

This clone was detected only once. The chain is built from TRBV28 and TRBJ2-1, with TRBD2 matching 10 bases. Per the germline V gene, CDR1 is MDHEN and CDR2 is SYDVKM. J gave up 15 bases and V 5 bases, and 13 bases lay outside the gene matches. The length of the CDR3 is 14 residues. CDR3 in amino acids: CASSPGLAVGRVFF. The CDR3 DNA reads TGTGCCAGCAGTCCCGGACTAGCGGTTGGTAGGGTGTTCTTC.

This rearrangement joins TRBV11-2 to TRBJ1-2; D is undetermined. V shed 5 bases and J shed 1 base, with 8 bases lying between them. The CDR3 runs to 13 residues. The germline gives CDR1 SGHAT, CDR2 FQNNGV. CDR3 DNA: TGTGCCAGCAGCGCAGGTTATAACTATGGCTACACCTTC. Its protein product is CASSAGYNYGYTF.

The chain couples TRBV11-2 to TRBJ2-5; possibly TRBD2 for D (5 bases). With 5 bases removed from V and 1 base from J, the gap between germline ends came to 8 bases. Germline values: CDR1 SGHAT, CDR2 FQNNGV. There are 13 residues in the CDR3. The CDR3 sequence is CASSPGVQETQYF. DNA for the CDR3: TGTGCCAGCAGCCCCGGGGTCCAAGAGACCCAGTACTTC.

The J gene is TRBJ1-1, the V gene TRBV6-5, with D uncertain. Germline V gene data show CDR1 as MNHEY and CDR2 as SVGAGI. The CDR3 consists of 14 residues. Deletions cut 6 bases from V and 3 bases from J, with 14 bases between. CDR3 sequence reads: CASRRTPPDTEAFF. The CDR3 nucleotides are TGTGCCAGCAGGCGTACCCCCCCGGACACTGAAGCTTTCTTT.

This clone was detected once. The chain is built from TRBV19 and TRBJ1-3; the D gene is possibly TRBD1 (6 bases). Germline loops: CDR1 LNHDA, CDR2 SQIVND (reference sequence). The CDR3 covers 15 residues. V lost 6 bases to trimming and J lost 4 bases, with 16 bases between them. The CDR3 bases are TGTGCCAGTAGATTGACAGGCACCCCCGGAAACACCATATATTTT. Translating gives CASRLTGTPGNTIYF. Complete variable domain (other parts from reference TRBV19 and TRBJ1-3): DGGITQSPKYLFRKEGQNVTLSCEQNLNHDAMYWYRQDPGQGLRLIYYSQIVNDFQKGDIAEGYSVSREKKESFPLTVTSAQKNPTAFYLCASRLTGTPGNTIYFGEGSWLTVV.

This chain links TRBV29-1 with TRBJ2-1; 9 nucleotides line up with TRBD2. V gave up 6 bases and J gave up 15 bases; unmatched junction bases: 24. This CDR3 has 16 residues. Germline CDR1 is SQVTM and CDR2 is ANQGSEA. CDR3 nucleotides: TGCAGCGTCCCCGAGCTGGCGGGAGGGCCGTCTGTAACGGTGTTCTTC. Residues: CSVPELAGGPSVTVFF.